This TCR beta chain was identified in a study of cytomegalovirus exposure and HLA in healthy donors. Background on the study: Most genotyped donors, about 81% of about 400, had Caucasian-associated genetic ancestry.

The PCR ran on 60 Vbeta and 13 Jbeta primers. Using immunoSEQ multiplex PCR, the repertoire was profiled, and TCRdb retains in-frame clones only, with some absent. The table lists around 170,000 clones, 65% to 75% of them singletons, with 1.5% in the top ten. Study-level points and caveats: In vitro checks showed that a few CMV-associated chains really do target CMV antigens. Presence/absence comparisons presumed near-even sequencing depth among donors.

As for this clone: Its antigen is unknown.

The material sequenced was PBMCs. The clonotype originates from a girl aged 10-17 years in good health and CMV-seronegative.

CDR3 nucleotide sequence: TGTGCCAGCAATTCTGTAGGGGCCAACGTCCTGACTTTC. Encoded protein: CASNSVGANVLTF. The V and J genes are TRBV2 and TRBJ2-6; no reliable D call. Looked up from germline, CDR1 is SNHLY and CDR2 is FYNNEI. The CDR3 consists of 13 residues. Trimming removed 7 bases from V and 4 bases from J, with 8 bases in between.